This T cell receptor (beta chain) comes out of a study of regulatory T cells in long-lasting Graves disease. General study points: Whereas about a thousand public clonotypes were shared by new patients, persistent patients shared more, at some 3,000.

A note on this clonotype: Its cognate antigen is unknown.

V lost 4 bases, J lost 4 bases, and 11 bases stayed unmatched. In germline, CDR1 is LNHDA, CDR2 SQIVND (reference sequence). This CDR3 region has 16 residues. CDR3-region Arm-PCR and iRepertoire HTBI primers produced the TCR beta libraries. TCRdb fed the multiplex PCR reads into MiXCR, producing one record per CDR3 protein. The table lists roughly 400,000 distinct CDR3 sequences, about a fifth of them singletons. The time point here: persistent/refractory GD, antithyroid drugs over 5 years with positive TRAb. PBMCs were the source of the RNA used for TCR sequencing. The material sequenced was peripheral blood mononuclear cells (PBMCs), taken when the disease was refractory, from a patient treated with antithyroid drugs. This receptor was taken from a female donor with Graves disease. The chain has TRBV19 and TRBJ1-1; 8 bases map to TRBD1. In DNA form, the CDR3 reads TGTGCCAGTAGTACCTCGGACAGGGCAAGGGGCACTGAAGCTTTCTTT. It translates to CASSTSDRARGTEAFF.